The sequence of this TCR beta chain was determined in a study of cytomegalovirus exposure and HLA in healthy donors. Study as a whole: A later analysis reported the 100 to 150 validation repertoires used the same platform as the roughly 700 first-cohort repertoires.

Concerning this clone itself: Its antigen remains unknown.

The assay was immunoSEQ multiplex PCR, and TCRdb's table has in-frame clones only and misses some. Of around 260,000 clones listed, 90% are singletons. General study points: Rarity marked most TCR sequences, yet some public TCRs occurred in many donors. Three chains linked to CMV were shown in vitro to be specific for CMV antigens. A subsequent analysis found that TCR clusters from the first cohort also tended to co-occur in the 120 or so validation repertoires, with approximately 94% of cluster scores above 0.

V lost 5 bases, J lost 4 bases, and 14 bases lay in between. This CDR3 contains 14 residues. Germline values: CDR1 MNHEY, CDR2 SMNVEV (reference sequence). This chain links TRBV27 with TRBJ1-1; possible D gene TRBD1, 6 bases. Sequencing was performed on PBMCs. This clonotype originated in a young woman in good health and CMV-seronegative. CDR3 region: CASSGFLGATEAFF. In DNA form, the CDR3 reads TGTGCCAGCAGTGGCTTCCTGGGGGCCACTGAAGCTTTCTTT.